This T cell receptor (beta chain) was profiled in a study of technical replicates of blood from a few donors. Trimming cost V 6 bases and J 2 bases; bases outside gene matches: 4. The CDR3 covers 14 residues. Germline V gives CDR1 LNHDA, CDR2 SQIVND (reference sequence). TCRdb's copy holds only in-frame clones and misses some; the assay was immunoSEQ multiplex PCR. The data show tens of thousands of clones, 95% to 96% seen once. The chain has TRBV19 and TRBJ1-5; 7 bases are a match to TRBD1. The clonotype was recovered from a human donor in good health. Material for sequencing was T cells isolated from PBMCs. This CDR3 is CASSGQGGNQPQHF. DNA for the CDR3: TGTGCCAGTAGCGGGCAGGGGGGCAATCAGCCCCAGCATTTT.